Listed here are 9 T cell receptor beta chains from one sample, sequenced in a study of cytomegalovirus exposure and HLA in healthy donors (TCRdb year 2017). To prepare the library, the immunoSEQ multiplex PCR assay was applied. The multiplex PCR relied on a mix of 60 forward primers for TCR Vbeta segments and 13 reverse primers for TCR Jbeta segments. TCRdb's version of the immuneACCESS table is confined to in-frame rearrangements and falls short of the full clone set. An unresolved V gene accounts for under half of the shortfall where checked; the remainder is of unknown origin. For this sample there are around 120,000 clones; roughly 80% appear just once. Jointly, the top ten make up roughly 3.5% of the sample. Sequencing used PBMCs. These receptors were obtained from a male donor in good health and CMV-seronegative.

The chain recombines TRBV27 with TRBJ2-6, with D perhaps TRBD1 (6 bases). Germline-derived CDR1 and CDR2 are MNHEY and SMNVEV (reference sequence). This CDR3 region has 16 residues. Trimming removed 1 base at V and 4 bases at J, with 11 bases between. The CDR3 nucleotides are TGTGCCAGCAGTTTATACAGGGCGAGAGGGGCCAACGTCCTGACTTTC. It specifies CASSLYRARGANVLTF.

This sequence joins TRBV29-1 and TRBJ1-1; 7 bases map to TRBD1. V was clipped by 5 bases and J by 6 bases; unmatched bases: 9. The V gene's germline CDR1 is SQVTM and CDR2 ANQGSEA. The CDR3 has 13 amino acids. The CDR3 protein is CSVTTGMRAEAFF. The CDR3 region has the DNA TGCAGCGTTACGACAGGGATGCGCGCTGAAGCTTTCTTT.

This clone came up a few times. The CDR3 region has the DNA TGTGCCAGCAGCTTGGGCGGGGGGCCGGGAGAGACCCAGTACTTC. Protein: CASSLGGGPGETQYF. The gene calls are TRBV7-3 and TRBJ2-5, with TRBD2 matching 8 bases. The CDR3 has 15 amino acids. V gave up 3 bases and J gave up 4 bases; unmatched junction bases: 7. In germline, CDR1 is SGHTA, CDR2 FQGTGA.

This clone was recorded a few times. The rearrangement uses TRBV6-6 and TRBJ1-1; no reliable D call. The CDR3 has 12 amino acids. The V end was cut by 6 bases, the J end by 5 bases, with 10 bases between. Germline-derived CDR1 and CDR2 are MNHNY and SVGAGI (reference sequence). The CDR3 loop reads CASSPTVTEAFF. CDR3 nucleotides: TGTGCCAGCAGCCCGACTGTTACTGAAGCTTTCTTT.

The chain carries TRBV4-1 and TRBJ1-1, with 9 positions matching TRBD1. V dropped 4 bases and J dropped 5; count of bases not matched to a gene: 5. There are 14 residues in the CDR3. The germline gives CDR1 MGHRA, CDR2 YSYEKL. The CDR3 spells CASSLDRGSTEAFF. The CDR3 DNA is TGCGCCAGCAGCCTGGACAGGGGATCGACTGAAGCTTTCTTT.

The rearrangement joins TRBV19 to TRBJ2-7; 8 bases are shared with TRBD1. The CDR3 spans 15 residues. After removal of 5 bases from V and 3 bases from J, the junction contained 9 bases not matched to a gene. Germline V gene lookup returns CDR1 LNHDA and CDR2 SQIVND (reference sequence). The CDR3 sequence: CASSAQVDRVYEQYF. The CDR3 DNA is TGTGCCAGTAGTGCGCAAGTGGACAGGGTCTACGAGCAGTACTTC. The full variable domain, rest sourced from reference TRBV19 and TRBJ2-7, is DGGITQSPKYLFRKEGQNVTLSCEQNLNHDAMYWYRQDPGQGLRLIYYSQIVNDFQKGDIAEGYSVSREKKESFPLTVTSAQKNPTAFYLCASSAQVDRVYEQYFGPGTRLTVT.

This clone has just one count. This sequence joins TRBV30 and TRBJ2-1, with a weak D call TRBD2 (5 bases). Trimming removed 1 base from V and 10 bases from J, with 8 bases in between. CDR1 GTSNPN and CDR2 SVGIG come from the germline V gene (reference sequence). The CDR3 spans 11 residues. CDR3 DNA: TGTGCCTGGAGTGAACGGGAAGAGCAGTTCTTC. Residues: CAWSEREEQFF.

Here the CDR3 reads CASSLVGGVSYEQYF. The CDR3 DNA is TGTGCCAGCAGCTTGGTGGGGGGGGTTTCCTACGAGCAGTACTTC. The chain is built from TRBV5-6 and TRBJ2-7, with TRBD2 matching over 7 bases. There are 15 residues in the CDR3. V was pared by 0 bases and J by 1 base, with 4 bases of the junction left unmatched. Germline lookup yields CDR1 SGHDT and CDR2 YYEEEE.

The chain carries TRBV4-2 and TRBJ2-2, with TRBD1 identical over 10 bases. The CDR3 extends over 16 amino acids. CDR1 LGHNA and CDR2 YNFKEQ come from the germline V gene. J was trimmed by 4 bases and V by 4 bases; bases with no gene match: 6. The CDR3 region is CASSPGQGEGTGELFF. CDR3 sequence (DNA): TGTGCCAGCAGCCCCGGACAGGGGGAGGGCACCGGGGAGCTGTTTTTT.